This TCR beta chain is from a study of beta chain features in type 1 diabetes. General study findings and limits: Shorter TCRB CDR3s, moderately but significantly so, marked every one of the four CD4+ subsets in Type 1 diabetes patients. Cells with high TCR expression could be over-represented by cDNA sequencing.

V lost 7 bases, J lost 2 bases, and 26 bases lay in between. The CDR3 loop spans 18 amino acids. CDR1 is MDHEN, CDR2 SYDVKM, per germline. Sequenced material consisted of expressed TCRB transcripts (all of the isolated RNA was reverse transcribed). Here immunoSEQ multiplex PCR was the method, and the copy in TCRdb shows in-frame clones only, minus some. The table shows more than 85,000 clones, with roughly 40% occurring only once. Notes on this clone: No antigen is known for it.

This chain connects TRBV28 to TRBJ1-2; no reliable D call. The source material was stem cell memory CD4+ T cells from blood. The sequence was collected from a woman aged 18-29 years in good health. The CDR3 reads CASTPSSLTETINYGYTF. The CDR3 DNA follows: TGTGCCAGCACGCCCAGCTCACTCACGGAGACCATAAACTATGGCTACACCTTC.